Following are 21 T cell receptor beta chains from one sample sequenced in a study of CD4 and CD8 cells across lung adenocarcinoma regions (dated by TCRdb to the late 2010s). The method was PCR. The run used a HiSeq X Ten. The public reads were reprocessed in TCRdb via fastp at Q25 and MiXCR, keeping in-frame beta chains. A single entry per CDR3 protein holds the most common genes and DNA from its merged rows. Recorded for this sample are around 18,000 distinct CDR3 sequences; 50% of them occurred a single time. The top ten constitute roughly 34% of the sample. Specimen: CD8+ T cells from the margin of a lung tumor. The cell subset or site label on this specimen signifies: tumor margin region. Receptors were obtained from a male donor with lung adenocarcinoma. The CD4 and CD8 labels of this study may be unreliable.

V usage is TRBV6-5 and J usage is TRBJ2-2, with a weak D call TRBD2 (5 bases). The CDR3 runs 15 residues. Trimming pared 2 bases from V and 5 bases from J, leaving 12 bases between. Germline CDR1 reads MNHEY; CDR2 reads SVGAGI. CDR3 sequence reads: CASSYAPTGTGELFF. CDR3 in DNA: TGTGCCAGCAGTTACGCTCCCACGGGGACCGGGGAGCTGTTTTTT.

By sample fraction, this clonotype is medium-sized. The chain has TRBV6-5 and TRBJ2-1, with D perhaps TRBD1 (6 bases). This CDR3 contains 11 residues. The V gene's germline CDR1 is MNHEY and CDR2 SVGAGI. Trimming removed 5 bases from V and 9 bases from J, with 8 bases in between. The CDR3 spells CASSSRGEQFF. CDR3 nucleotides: TGTGCCAGCAGTAGCAGGGGTGAGCAGTTCTTC.

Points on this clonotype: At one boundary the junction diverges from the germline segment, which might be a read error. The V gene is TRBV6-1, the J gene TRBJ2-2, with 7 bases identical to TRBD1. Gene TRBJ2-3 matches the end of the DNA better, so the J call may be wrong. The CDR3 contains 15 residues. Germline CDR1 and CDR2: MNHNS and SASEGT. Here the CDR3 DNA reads TGTGCCAGCAGTAGACAGGGTGTCAGGACAGATGCGCAGTATTTT. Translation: CASSRQGVRTDAQYF.

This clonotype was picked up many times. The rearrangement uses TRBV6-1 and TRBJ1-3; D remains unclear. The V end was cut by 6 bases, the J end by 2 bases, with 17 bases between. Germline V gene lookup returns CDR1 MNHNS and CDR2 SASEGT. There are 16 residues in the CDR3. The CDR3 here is CASRDQAGLTGNTIYF. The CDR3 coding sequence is TGTGCCAGCAGAGACCAGGCGGGATTGACTGGAAACACCATATATTTT.

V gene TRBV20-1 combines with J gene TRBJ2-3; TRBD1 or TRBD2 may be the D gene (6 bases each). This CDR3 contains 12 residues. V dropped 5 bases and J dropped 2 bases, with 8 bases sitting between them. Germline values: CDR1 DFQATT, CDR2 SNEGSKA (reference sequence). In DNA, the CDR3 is TGCAGTGCTCGGGGGCACACAGATACGCAGTATTTT. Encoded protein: CSARGHTDTQYF.

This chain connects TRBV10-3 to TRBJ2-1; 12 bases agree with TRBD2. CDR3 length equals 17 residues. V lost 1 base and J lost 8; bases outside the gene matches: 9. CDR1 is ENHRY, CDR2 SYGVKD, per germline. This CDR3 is CAISELPSGGVSYEQFF. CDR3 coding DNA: TGTGCCATCAGTGAGTTGCCTAGCGGGGGGGTAAGCTATGAGCAGTTCTTC.

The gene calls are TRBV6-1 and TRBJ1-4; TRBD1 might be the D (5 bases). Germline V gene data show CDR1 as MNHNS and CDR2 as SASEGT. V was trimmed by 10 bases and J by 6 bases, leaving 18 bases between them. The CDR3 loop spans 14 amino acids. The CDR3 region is CATKWILGDEKLFF. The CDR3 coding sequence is TGTGCCACCAAGTGGATCCTGGGGGATGAAAAACTGTTTTTT.

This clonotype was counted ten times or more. The chain's CDR3 is CASSSRPAGDSYEQYF. CDR3 in DNA: TGTGCCAGCAGCTCTAGACCAGCGGGGGACTCCTACGAGCAGTACTTC. This sequence joins TRBV7-2 and TRBJ2-7; TRBD2 agrees at 8 bases. The CDR3 length is 16 residues. Germline CDR1 reads SGHTA; CDR2 reads FQGNSA. Losses at the gene ends were 4 bases for V and 0 bases for J; bases not matched to a gene: 8. The variable domain in full, with the rest retrieved from reference TRBV7-2 and TRBJ2-7, is GAGVSQSPSNKVTEKGKDVELRCDPISGHTALYWYRQSLGQGLEFLIYFQGNSAPDKSGLPSDRFSAERTGGSVSTLTIQRTQQEDSAVYLCASSSRPAGDSYEQYFGPGTRLTVT.

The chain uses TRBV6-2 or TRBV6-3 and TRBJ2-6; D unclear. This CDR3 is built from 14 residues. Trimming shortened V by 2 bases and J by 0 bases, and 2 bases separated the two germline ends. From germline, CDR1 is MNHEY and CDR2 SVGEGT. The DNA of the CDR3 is TGTGCCAGCAGTTACAGCTCTGGGGCCAACGTCCTGACTTTC. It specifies CASSYSSGANVLTF.

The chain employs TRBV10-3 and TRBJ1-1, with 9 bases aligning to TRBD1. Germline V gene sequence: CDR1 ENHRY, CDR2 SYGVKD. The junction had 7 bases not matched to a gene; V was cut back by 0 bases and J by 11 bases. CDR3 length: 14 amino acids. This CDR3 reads CAISESTGGSLAFF. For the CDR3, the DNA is TGTGCCATCAGTGAGTCGACAGGGGGTAGTTTGGCTTTCTTT.

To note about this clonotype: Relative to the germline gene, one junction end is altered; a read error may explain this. The CDR3 loop reads CATGLRAKNTQYF. The CDR3 DNA is TGTGCCACGGGCCTGAGAGCCAAAAATACTCAGTATTTC. The rearrangement joins TRBV12-3 or TRBV12-4 to TRBJ2-4; no clear D. CDR3 length: 13 residues.

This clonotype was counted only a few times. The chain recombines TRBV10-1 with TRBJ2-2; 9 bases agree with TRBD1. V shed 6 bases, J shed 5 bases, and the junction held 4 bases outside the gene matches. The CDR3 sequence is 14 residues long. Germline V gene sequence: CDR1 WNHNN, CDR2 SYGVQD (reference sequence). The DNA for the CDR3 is TGCGCCAGCAGGGGACAGGGAACGACCGGGGAGCTGTTTTTT. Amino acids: CASRGQGTTGELFF.

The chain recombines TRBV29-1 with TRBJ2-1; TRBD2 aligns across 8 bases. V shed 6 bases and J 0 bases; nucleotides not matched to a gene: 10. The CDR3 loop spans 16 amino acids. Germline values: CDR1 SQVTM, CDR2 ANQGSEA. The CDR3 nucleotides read TGCAGCGTGGGGGGGCGCGGGGGGTCCTCCTACAATGAGCAGTTCTTC. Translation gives CSVGGRGGSSYNEQFF.

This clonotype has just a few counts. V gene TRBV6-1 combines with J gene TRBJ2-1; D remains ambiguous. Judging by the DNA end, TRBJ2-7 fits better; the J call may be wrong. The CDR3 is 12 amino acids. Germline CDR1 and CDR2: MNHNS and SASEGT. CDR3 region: CASSELTYEQYF. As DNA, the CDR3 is TGTGCCAGCAGTGAACTGACCTACGAGCAGTACTTC.

The CDR3 reads CASSLGQQVNTGEQYF. CDR3 coding DNA: TGTGCCAGCAGTTTAGGGCAGCAAGTGAACACAGGTGAGCAGTATTTT. The gene calls are TRBV27 and TRBJ2-2; possible D gene TRBD1, 5 bases. Matching the DNA end better, TRBJ2-3 makes the J call doubtful. CDR3 size: 16 residues. Germline values: CDR1 MNHEY, CDR2 SMNVEV (reference sequence).

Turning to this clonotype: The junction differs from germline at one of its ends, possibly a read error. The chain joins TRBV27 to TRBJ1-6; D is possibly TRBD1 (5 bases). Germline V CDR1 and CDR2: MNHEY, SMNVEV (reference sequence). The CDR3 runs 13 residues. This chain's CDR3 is CASRGQWNRPHHF. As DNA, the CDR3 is TGTGCCAGCAGAGGACAATGGAATCGGCCCCACCACTTT.

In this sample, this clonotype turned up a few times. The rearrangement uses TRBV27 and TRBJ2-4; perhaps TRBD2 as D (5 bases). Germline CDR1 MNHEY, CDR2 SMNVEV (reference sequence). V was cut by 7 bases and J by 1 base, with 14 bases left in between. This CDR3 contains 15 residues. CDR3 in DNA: TGTGCCAGCAAATTCGGTGGCGGGGCCAAAAACATTCAGTACTTC. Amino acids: CASKFGGGAKNIQYF.

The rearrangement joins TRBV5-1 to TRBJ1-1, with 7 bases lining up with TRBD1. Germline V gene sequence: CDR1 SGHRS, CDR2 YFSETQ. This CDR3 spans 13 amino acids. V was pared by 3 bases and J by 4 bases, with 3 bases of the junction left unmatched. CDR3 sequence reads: CASSSGGRTEAFF. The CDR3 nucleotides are TGCGCCAGCAGCTCAGGGGGTCGCACTGAAGCTTTCTTT.

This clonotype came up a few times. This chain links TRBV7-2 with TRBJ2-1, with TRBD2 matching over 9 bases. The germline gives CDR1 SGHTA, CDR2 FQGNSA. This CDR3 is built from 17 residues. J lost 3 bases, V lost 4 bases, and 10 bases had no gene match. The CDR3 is CASSSLDSGSVYNEQFF. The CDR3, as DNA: TGTGCCAGCAGCTCCCTGGATAGCGGGAGTGTCTACAATGAGCAGTTCTTC.

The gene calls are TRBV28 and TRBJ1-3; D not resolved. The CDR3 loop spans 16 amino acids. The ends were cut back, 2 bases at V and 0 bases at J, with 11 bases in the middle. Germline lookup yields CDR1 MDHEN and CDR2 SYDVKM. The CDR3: CASSLLTRSSGNTIYF. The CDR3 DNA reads TGTGCCAGCAGTTTACTTACCCGGAGCTCTGGAAACACCATATATTTT.

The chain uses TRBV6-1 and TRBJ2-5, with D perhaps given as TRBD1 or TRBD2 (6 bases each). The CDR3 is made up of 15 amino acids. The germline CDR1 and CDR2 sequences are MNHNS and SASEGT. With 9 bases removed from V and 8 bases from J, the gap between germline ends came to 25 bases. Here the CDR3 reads CARGPGGGRRDTQYF. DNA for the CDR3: TGTGCCAGGGGGCCCGGGGGCGGACGCCGAGATACCCAGTACTTC.